Sequencing of this T cell receptor (beta chain) was carried out in a study of blood T cell repertoires in COVID-19. This CDR3 is 13 amino acids long. The V gene lost 3 bases and the J gene lost 7 bases, with 9 bases spanning the gap. Germline assignment: CDR1 MGHDK and CDR2 SYGVNS. Using immunoSEQ multiplex PCR, the repertoire was profiled, and TCRdb retains in-frame clones only, with some absent. Among over 150,000 clones listed, about 88% were seen once. This receptor was obtained from a man aged 50-60 years who had recovered from COVID-19. J is TRBJ1-4 and V is TRBV25-1; D might be TRBD1 (5 bases). Sequenced material: PBMCs or T cells enriched from blood (not recorded which). The CDR3 coding sequence is TGTGCCAGCAGTGACAGGGTGCGTGAAAAACTGTTTTTT. It translates to CASSDRVREKLFF.